A single sample gave rise to the 15 T cell receptor beta chains below, sequenced in a study of spatial heterogeneity in lung cancer. These TCRs are of unknown antigen specificity. Study-wide results and limits: Tumor mutation count correlated with how many alpha and beta TCRs expanded intratumorally.

As to time point: sample taken at primary tumor resection. TCRdb reprocessed the 5' RACE reads with MiXCR, giving one entry per CDR3 protein. The repertoire holds about 550 distinct CDR3 sequences, with roughly 60% as singletons. The material was lung tumor tissue, obtained at surgery. These receptors were obtained from a male donor with early-stage non-small cell lung cancer.

About this clonotype: As an off-target read in a library built for alpha chains, this beta chain has a frequency of little significance. The chain employs TRBV7-9 and TRBJ2-3, with unresolved D. V was cut by 0 bases and J by 2 bases, with 6 bases left in between. Germline CDR1 is SEHNR and CDR2 is FQNEAQ (reference sequence). The length of the CDR3 is 14 residues. The CDR3 loop is CASSLAEPTDTQYF. The CDR3 DNA sequence: TGTGCCAGCAGCTTAGCGGAACCCACAGATACGCAGTATTTT.

In regard to this clonotype: This beta chain represents an off-target read in a library built for alpha chains; its size is of limited meaning. The chain carries TRBV6-4 and TRBJ1-5; D remains unclear. With 6 bases removed from V and 0 bases from J, the gap between germline ends came to 15 bases. Germline assignment: CDR1 MRHNA and CDR2 SNTAGT. CDR3 size: 16 residues. The CDR3 sequence is CASRRQTPNSNQPQHF. The CDR3 DNA sequence: TGTGCCAGCAGACGGCAGACCCCTAATAGCAATCAGCCCCAGCATTTT.

Judged by abundance, this clonotype is hyperexpanded (1% or more). Since the library was made to target alpha chains, this beta chain is a stray read and its abundance is not meaningful. The DNA of the CDR3 is TGTGCCAGCAGCTTAGCGGGCGGCAGGTCCTATAATTCACCCCTCCACTTT. Amino acid sequence: CASSLAGGRSYNSPLHF. This chain uses TRBV7-6 with TRBJ1-6; D remains unclear. Trimming stripped 0 bases from V and 1 base from J, with 10 bases between. The germline CDR1 and CDR2 sequences are SGHVS and FNYEAQ. The CDR3 is 17 residues long.

As concerns this clonotype: Found in a library prepared for alpha chains, this beta chain is an off-target read, and its abundance has little meaning. J is TRBJ1-5 and V is TRBV5-6; 7 nucleotides align to TRBD1. Germline V gene sequence: CDR1 SGHDT, CDR2 YYEEEE. This CDR3 is 17 amino acids long. After removal of 2 bases from V and 5 bases from J, the junction contained 13 bases not matched to a gene. CDR3 amino acids: CASSFMTGSSDDQPQHF. The DNA for the CDR3 is TGTGCCAGCAGCTTTATGACAGGGAGTAGTGACGATCAGCCCCAGCATTTT.

This clonotype was observed a single time. Since it is a stray read in a library aimed at alpha chains, this beta chain has a size that is not meaningful. The chain joins TRBV7-2 to TRBJ2-3; TRBD2 might be the D (6 bases). Per germline, CDR1 SGHTA and CDR2 FQGNSA. The V gene lost 7 bases and the J gene lost 5 bases, with 13 bases spanning the gap. The CDR3 has 13 residues. The CDR3, as DNA: TGTGCCAGCATGGAGACTAGGCGAGATACGCAGTATTTT. Protein product: CASMETRRDTQYF.

Concerning this clonotype: With the library built for alpha chains, this beta chain is off target and its frequency is not meaningful. The rearrangement joins TRBV19 to TRBJ1-2, with a weak D call TRBD1 (5 bases). The V gene's germline CDR1 is LNHDA and CDR2 SQIVND (reference sequence). The V end was cut by 7 bases, the J end by 4 bases, with 13 bases between. The length of the CDR3 is 13 residues. The chain's CDR3 is CASTRDGIYGYTF. The CDR3 nucleotides are TGTGCCAGTACCCGGGACGGTATCTATGGCTACACCTTC.

This clonotype has a single count. The library was built for alpha chains, so this beta chain is an off-target read and its size means little. CDR3 sequence: CASSSTTGTGNGYEQYF. The CDR3 coding sequence is TGTGCCAGCAGCTCGACGACCGGGACAGGGAATGGGTATGAGCAGTACTTC. This chain joins TRBV7-9 and TRBJ2-7; 9 bases are shared with TRBD1. Trimming cost V 4 bases and J 7 bases; bases outside gene matches: 17. The CDR3 contains 17 residues. CDR1 SEHNR and CDR2 FQNEAQ come from the germline V gene (reference sequence).

To note about this clonotype: For a library built for alpha chains, this beta chain is a stray read; little rests on its size. The gene calls are TRBV20-1 and TRBJ2-3; a weak D match, TRBD2 (6 bases). This CDR3 spans 14 amino acids. Germline CDR1 and CDR2: DFQATT and SNEGSKA (reference sequence). Trimming left V 5 bases short and J 0 bases short, with 12 bases between. The CDR3 protein is CSASGTSSTDTQYF. The CDR3 DNA sequence: TGCAGTGCTTCCGGGACTTCTAGCACAGATACGCAGTATTTT.

In regard to this clonotype: The library was prepared for alpha chains; this beta chain is a stray read, so its frequency means little. V and J are TRBV11-2 and TRBJ1-1; D unclear. V was trimmed by 1 base and J by 1 base, leaving 4 bases between them. CDR3 length: 13 residues. Germline V gene lookup returns CDR1 SGHAT and CDR2 FQNNGV. Here the CDR3 reads CASSLVGNTEAFF. The CDR3 nucleotides are TGTGCCAGCAGCTTAGTAGGGAACACTGAAGCTTTCTTT.

About this clonotype: Because the library targeted alpha chains, this beta chain is an off-target read whose size means little. V gene TRBV6-2 or TRBV6-3 combines with J gene TRBJ2-3, with 14 bases lining up with TRBD2. This CDR3 has 16 residues. Germline assignment: CDR1 MNHEY and CDR2 SVGEGT. Germline trimming cut 3 bases from V and 6 bases from J; bases unmatched to any gene: 5. CDR3 amino acids: CASSYSRTSGGDTQYF. In DNA form, the CDR3 reads TGTGCCAGCAGTTATTCTCGGACTAGCGGGGGGGATACGCAGTATTTT.

Points on this clonotype: The library was built for alpha chains, so this beta chain is an off-target read and its size means little. The rearrangement links TRBV20-1 to TRBJ2-2; unclear D gene. The CDR3 covers 13 residues. The germline gives CDR1 DFQATT, CDR2 SNEGSKA (reference sequence). Between the trimmed V and J ends, which lost 4 bases and 1 base, there was a span of 7 bases. This CDR3 reads CSATLGNTGELFF. The CDR3 nucleotides are TGCAGTGCTACCTTGGGGAACACCGGGGAGCTGTTTTTT.

As to this clonotype: This beta chain lies outside the target of a library built for alpha chains; its clone size means little. The rearrangement uses TRBV12-3 or TRBV12-4 and TRBJ1-5; TRBD1 agrees at 7 bases. V was clipped by 3 bases and J by 4 bases; unmatched bases: 12. CDR3 length: 17 residues. The CDR3 bases are TGTGCCAGCAGTTTCGAAGCTGGGGGGACAGTAAATCAGCCCCAGCATTTT. Translation: CASSFEAGGTVNQPQHF.

A remark on this clonotype: This beta chain lies outside the target of a library built for alpha chains; its clone size means little. The V and J genes are TRBV5-5 and TRBJ2-3, with D possibly matching TRBD1 (6 bases). Germline V lookup: CDR1 SGHKS, CDR2 YYEKEE (reference sequence). This CDR3 comprises 13 residues. Between the trimmed V and J ends, which lost 9 bases and 1 base, there was a span of 12 bases. The CDR3: CATRAGGTDTQYF. DNA for the CDR3: TGTGCCACCCGAGCAGGGGGCACAGATACGCAGTATTTT.

With regard to this clonotype: This beta chain slipped into a library made for alpha chains as a stray read, so its size is not meaningful. This rearrangement joins TRBV18 to TRBJ1-1; no clear D. With 3 bases removed from V and 0 bases from J, the gap between germline ends came to 8 bases. The CDR3 is made up of 14 amino acids. Germline CDR1 KGHSH, CDR2 LQKENI. CDR3 in DNA: TGTGCCAGCTCACCGTCAGTGTTGAACACTGAAGCTTTCTTT. This translates into CASSPSVLNTEAFF.

Of note for this clonotype: This beta chain is an unintended read in a library built for alpha chains; its size means little. For the CDR3, the DNA is TGTGCCAGCAGGGGGCACGGTAATGAAAAACTGTTTTTT. As protein: CASRGHGNEKLFF. The chain combines TRBV6-5 with TRBJ1-4; possible D gene TRBD1, 5 bases. There are 13 residues in the CDR3. V was trimmed by 6 bases and J by 4 bases, leaving 9 bases between them. Germline values: CDR1 MNHEY, CDR2 SVGAGI.